One sample yielded the 16 T cell receptor beta chains listed below, sequenced in a study of blood T cells in healthy people across ages. A second PCR, run for about 6 to 12 cycles, used a sample-barcoded 5' primer plus a J-beta primer mix. TCRdb re-derived calls from the 5' RACE reads in MiXCR, one entry per CDR3 protein. The sample has 500,000 to 600,000 distinct CDR3 sequences, 25% to 30% seen once. Sequences were obtained from blood. All receptors derive from a woman aged 70-85 years in good health.

The chain links TRBV6-2 or TRBV6-3 to TRBJ2-3; tentative D call: TRBD2 (6 bases). CDR3 length equals 14 residues. Germline values: CDR1 MNHEY, CDR2 SVGEGT. V lost 7 bases and J lost 1, with 12 bases in between. CDR3 loop: CASTLLAGTDTQYF. The CDR3 nucleotides read TGTGCCAGCACCCTATTAGCGGGCACAGATACGCAGTATTTT.

The chain links TRBV7-2 to TRBJ1-4; the D gene is possibly TRBD1 (6 bases). The CDR3 length is 15 residues. CDR1 is SGHTA, CDR2 FQGNSA, per germline. V lost 4 bases to trimming and J lost 8 bases, with 17 bases between them. The CDR3 DNA reads as TGTGCCAGCAGCTGGTCGGGGGCCAGGGTCGAAAAACTGTTTTTT. Protein product: CASSWSGARVEKLFF.

This clonotype turned up a few times. The chain employs TRBV6-5 and TRBJ2-7; perhaps D is TRBD1 or TRBD2 (5 bases each). The germline gives CDR1 MNHEY, CDR2 SVGAGI. CDR3 size: 13 residues. V was trimmed by 5 bases and J by 10 bases, leaving 18 bases between them. This chain's CDR3 is CASSPRDALSQYF. In DNA, the CDR3 is TGTGCCAGCAGTCCGAGGGACGCCTTAAGTCAGTACTTC.

This chain connects TRBV2 to TRBJ2-1; 8 bases map to TRBD1. Trimming took 6 bases from V and 2 from J; bases not matched to a gene: 3. The germline CDR1 and CDR2 sequences are SNHLY and FYNNEI. This CDR3 comprises 14 residues. The CDR3 DNA reads TGTGCCAGCAGCACACAGGGGGCCTACAATGAGCAGTTCTTC. Translating gives CASSTQGAYNEQFF.

The genes are TRBV20-1 and TRBJ1-6, with a tentative D call TRBD1 (5 bases). The CDR3 is 14 amino acids. The V end was cut by 4 bases, the J end by 7 bases, with 14 bases between. Germline V gene data show CDR1 as DFQATT and CDR2 as SNEGSKA (reference sequence). The CDR3 DNA follows: TGCAGTGCTACAGGGTCTGGGCGGAATTCACCCCTCCACTTT. Protein sequence: CSATGSGRNSPLHF.

This clonotype has a handful of counts. A read error is possible here, since a much larger clone lies one base away. This chain connects TRBV27 to TRBJ2-4; D gene unclear. Per germline, CDR1 MNHEY and CDR2 SMNVEV (reference sequence). CDR3 length equals 13 residues. DNA of the CDR3: TGTGCCGGCAGTTTCGGTTTAGGAAACATTCAGTACTTC. Amino acids: CAGSFGLGNIQYF.

The rearrangement joins TRBV10-3 to TRBJ1-1, with a possible D match to TRBD1 (6 bases). Trimming removed 4 bases at V and 0 bases at J, with 12 bases between. The CDR3 consists of 15 residues. Germline loops: CDR1 ENHRY, CDR2 SYGVKD. The CDR3 DNA follows: TGTGCCATCAGTGGTTCAGGGACATTGAACACTGAAGCTTTCTTT. It is translated as CAISGSGTLNTEAFF.

The J gene is TRBJ2-5, the V gene TRBV7-9; D is ambiguous. The CDR3 extends over 15 amino acids. V dropped 1 base and J dropped 1 base, with 10 bases sitting between them. Germline values: CDR1 SEHNR, CDR2 FQNEAQ (reference sequence). This CDR3 reads CASSLVSAAQETQYF. In DNA form, the CDR3 reads TGTGCCAGCAGCTTAGTCTCGGCGGCCCAAGAGACCCAGTACTTC. The full variable domain, its missing parts supplied by reference TRBV7-9 and TRBJ2-5, is DTGVSQNPRHKITKRGQNVTFRCDPISEHNRLYWYRQTLGQGPEFLTYFQNEAQLEKSRLLSDRFSAERPKGSFSTLEIQRTEQGDSAMYLCASSLVSAAQETQYFGPGTRLLVL.

This clonotype has a handful of counts. The chain combines TRBV12-3 or TRBV12-4 with TRBJ1-2, with 8 bases matching TRBD1. This CDR3 is 14 amino acids long. Losses at the gene ends were 4 bases for V and 4 bases for J; bases not matched to a gene: 5. The CDR3 region has the DNA TGTGCCAGCAGTTCCGGACAGGGCACCTATGGCTACACCTTC. Encoded protein: CASSSGQGTYGYTF.

This clonotype was counted a few times. The CDR3 DNA follows: TGCAGTGCTAGAGAGTACGGAAACTATGGCTACACCTTC. It codes for CSAREYGNYGYTF. The V call is TRBV20-1, the J call TRBJ1-2; D gene unclear. This CDR3 spans 13 amino acids. The germline V and J ends were trimmed by 0 bases and 2 bases, with 7 bases remaining between them. Germline CDR1 is DFQATT and CDR2 is SNEGSKA (reference sequence).

This clonotype has more than one count but fewer than ten. The chain uses TRBV13 and TRBJ1-3, with D tentatively TRBD1 (5 bases). Germline V lookup: CDR1 PRHDT, CDR2 FYEKMQ (reference sequence). Between the trimmed V and J ends, which lost 5 bases and 7 bases, there was a span of 15 bases. This CDR3 contains 14 residues. CDR3 loop: CASSALGDGNTIYF. CDR3 DNA: TGTGCCAGCAGCGCGTTAGGGGATGGGAACACCATATATTTT. The variable domain in full, with the rest retrieved from reference TRBV13 and TRBJ1-3, is AAGVIQSPRHLIKEKRETATLKCYPIPRHDTVYWYQQGPGQDPQFLISFYEKMQSDKGSIPDRFSAQQFSDYHSELNMSSLELGDSALYFCASSALGDGNTIYFGEGSWLTVV.

The chain uses TRBV20-1 and TRBJ2-5, with 12 nucleotides matching TRBD2. The germline gives CDR1 DFQATT, CDR2 SNEGSKA (reference sequence). The CDR3 sequence is 13 residues long. The CDR3 nucleotides read TGCAGCCTCGGACTAGCGGGGAAGGAGACCCAGTACTTC. It codes for CSLGLAGKETQYF.

The rearrangement links TRBV5-1 to TRBJ2-5; perhaps TRBD2 as D (6 bases). TRBJ2-1 explains the end of the DNA better; the J call may be wrong. This CDR3 has 16 amino acids. CDR1 SGHRS and CDR2 YFSETQ come from the germline V gene. DNA for the CDR3: TGCGCCAGCAGCTTGAGAGAGACTAGTATCCTGAGTGAGCAGTTCTTC. Translated: CASSLRETSILSEQFF.

This clonotype was seen a single time. This chain joins TRBV10-3 and TRBJ2-1; possibly TRBD1 or TRBD2 for D (7 bases each). Trimming cost V 2 bases and J 9 bases, with 11 bases left between them. The CDR3 contains 13 residues. The germline V gene has CDR1 ENHRY and CDR2 SYGVKD. As DNA, the CDR3 is TGTGCCATCAGTGAGACAGGGGAGGGTGAGCAGTTCTTC. It translates to CAISETGEGEQFF.

The table lists this clonotype with a few counts. The gene calls are TRBV21-1 and TRBJ2-5; the table's D call of TRBD2 was not tested on the DNA. TRBV21-1 is a listed pseudogene. The CDR3 covers 15 residues. CDR3 nucleotide sequence: TGTGCCAACCCGATAGGGTTCCGTTTCCAAGAGACCCAGTACTTC. Translated: CANPIGFRFQETQYF.

This clonotype was seen a single time. The V gene is TRBV13, the J gene TRBJ1-2; D is ambiguous. V lost 1 base and J lost 0, with 9 bases in between. The CDR3 loop spans 15 amino acids. CDR1 and CDR2 (germline): PRHDT, FYEKMQ (reference sequence). The CDR3 coding sequence is TGTGCCAGCAGCTTAGAGGCAGAAGCTAACTATGGCTACACCTTC. Protein product: CASSLEAEANYGYTF. The whole variable domain, filled in from reference TRBV13 and TRBJ1-2, reads AAGVIQSPRHLIKEKRETATLKCYPIPRHDTVYWYQQGPGQDPQFLISFYEKMQSDKGSIPDRFSAQQFSDYHSELNMSSLELGDSALYFCASSLEAEANYGYTFGSGTRLTVV.